The 20 T cell receptor beta chains presented below share a single source sample, sequenced in a study of T cells in tuberculosis. TCRdb's copy holds only in-frame clones and misses some; the assay was immunoSEQ multiplex PCR. The table lists roughly 30,000 clones, about 89% of them singletons. The sample taken for sequencing was PBMCs. All receptors come from a donor aged 5 to 30 with latent tuberculosis or without tuberculosis infection.

This CDR3 is CASSSLLPGGNTEAFF. CDR3 DNA: TGCGCCAGCAGCTCATTGCTGCCGGGGGGGAACACTGAAGCTTTCTTT. This sequence joins TRBV5-1 and TRBJ1-1, with a possible D match to TRBD1 (5 bases). Per germline, CDR1 SGHRS and CDR2 YFSETQ. V was clipped by 3 bases and J by 1 base, with 16 bases between them. The CDR3 consists of 16 residues. Looking up the rest from reference TRBV5-1 and TRBJ1-1 gives the full variable domain: KAGVTQTPRYLIKTRGQQVTLSCSPISGHRSVSWYQQTPGQGLQFLFEYFSETQRNKGNFPGRFSGRQFSNSRSEMNVSTLELGDSALYLCASSSLLPGGNTEAFFGQGTRLTVV.

The gene calls are TRBV7-8 and TRBJ1-6; TRBD1 might be the D (5 bases). The CDR3 runs to 16 residues. V was pared by 5 bases and J by 6 bases, with 17 bases between. Germline CDR1 SGHVS, CDR2 FQNEAQ. CDR3 in amino acids: CASSPQTAGRNSPLHF. The CDR3, as DNA: TGTGCCAGCAGCCCGCAGACAGCGGGCCGTAATTCACCCCTCCACTTT.

In its sample, this clone was seen once. This chain uses TRBV28 with TRBJ2-1, with TRBD1 matching 7 bases. CDR3 length: 16 amino acids. V shed 4 bases and J 5 bases; nucleotides not matched to a gene: 11. Looked up from germline, CDR1 is MDHEN and CDR2 is SYDVKM. As DNA, the CDR3 is TGTGCCAGCAGTTCAAAGACAGGGTGGGCCCACAATGAGCAGTTCTTC. Amino acid sequence: CASSSKTGWAHNEQFF.

The V call is TRBV25-1, the J call TRBJ2-1; 14 bases align to TRBD2. J was trimmed by 0 bases and V by 4 bases; bases with no gene match: 5. The CDR3 length is 18 residues. Germline CDR1 reads MGHDK; CDR2 reads SYGVNS. CDR3 in amino acids: CASSVGTSGRSSYNEQFF. CDR3 bases: TGTGCCAGCAGTGTGGGGACTAGCGGGAGAAGCTCCTACAATGAGCAGTTCTTC.

This sequence joins TRBV9 and TRBJ2-5; 8 bases match TRBD2. V was clipped by 0 bases and J by 4 bases; unmatched bases: 14. Germline CDR1 SGDLS, CDR2 YYNGEE. This CDR3 region has 18 residues. The CDR3 DNA follows: TGTGCCAGCAGCGTAGAGGAAGTAGCGGGAATGGTTGGAGAGACCCAGTACTTC. Translated: CASSVEEVAGMVGETQYF.

The chain joins TRBV6-1 to TRBJ1-5; 7 bases line up with TRBD1. The CDR3 contains 12 residues. The germline CDR1 and CDR2 sequences are MNHNS and SASEGT. The ends lost 7 bases at V and 6 bases at J; junction bases unmatched: 3. The CDR3 sequence is CASNTGVQPQHF. The CDR3 DNA follows: TGTGCCAGCAATACAGGGGTTCAGCCCCAGCATTTT.

The V call is TRBV6-5, the J call TRBJ2-7; unclear D gene. The V gene's germline CDR1 is MNHEY and CDR2 SVGAGI. The CDR3 is made up of 11 amino acids. V lost 7 bases and J lost 0, with 4 bases in between. The CDR3 coding sequence is TGTGCCAGCACCCACTCCTACGAGCAGTACTTC. Translation gives CASTHSYEQYF.

This chain joins TRBV18 and TRBJ2-3, with D possibly TRBD2 on 5 matching bases. Germline lookup yields CDR1 KGHSH and CDR2 LQKENI. Between the trimmed V and J ends, which lost 0 bases and 2 bases, there was a span of 9 bases. This CDR3 region has 15 residues. CDR3 residues: CASSPPGDSTDTQYF. In DNA form, the CDR3 reads TGTGCCAGCTCACCACCGGGAGACTCCACAGATACGCAGTATTTT. The variable domain in full, with the rest retrieved from reference TRBV18 and TRBJ2-3, is NAGVMQNPRHLVRRRGQEARLRCSPMKGHSHVYWYRQLPEEGLKFMVYLQKENIIDESGMPKERFSAEFPKEGPSILRIQQVVRGDSAAYFCASSPPGDSTDTQYFGPGTRLTVL.

The rearrangement joins TRBV4-1 to TRBJ1-5, with D possibly TRBD1 on 6 matching bases. Trimming pared 6 bases from V and 7 bases from J, leaving 19 bases between. Per germline, CDR1 MGHRA and CDR2 YSYEKL. There are 15 residues in the CDR3. The CDR3 is CASSSGQSRTQPQHF. CDR3 sequence (DNA): TGCGCCAGCAGTTCCGGACAGTCAAGGACCCAGCCCCAGCATTTT.

This chain joins TRBV7-2 and TRBJ2-3, with D perhaps TRBD2 (7 bases). The CDR3 sequence is 15 residues long. Looked up from germline, CDR1 is SGHTA and CDR2 is FQGNSA. The V end was cut by 8 bases, the J end by 3 bases, with 18 bases between. CDR3 in amino acids: CASRSRGGGTDTQYF. CDR3 sequence (DNA): TGTGCCAGCCGATCGAGGGGGGGCGGGACAGATACGCAGTATTTT.

This chain links TRBV19 with TRBJ2-3, with D tentatively TRBD2 (6 bases). V dropped 4 bases and J dropped 3 bases, with 20 bases sitting between them. Germline CDR1 and CDR2: LNHDA and SQIVND (reference sequence). The CDR3 is 17 amino acids. CDR3 nucleotide sequence: TGTGCCAGTAGTACCATGTGGGACTTGAAAGCAACAGATACGCAGTATTTT. It codes for CASSTMWDLKATDTQYF.

This clone was detected once. The CDR3 is CASSQWHSYYGYTF. The CDR3, as DNA: TGCGCCAGCAGCCAGTGGCACAGCTACTATGGCTACACCTTC. The rearrangement links TRBV4-1 to TRBJ1-2, with D unclear. Trimming stripped 3 bases from V and 3 bases from J, with 11 bases between. In germline, CDR1 is MGHRA, CDR2 YSYEKL. This CDR3 spans 14 amino acids.

The genes are TRBV9 and TRBJ1-6; possible D gene TRBD1, 6 bases. Trimming left V 4 bases short and J 8 bases short, with 13 bases between. CDR1 and CDR2 from the germline V gene are SGDLS and YYNGEE. The CDR3 extends over 14 amino acids. The CDR3 is CASSLRDTDSPLHF. For the CDR3, the DNA is TGTGCCAGCAGCTTACGGGACACCGATTCACCCCTCCACTTT. Based on the CDR3 plus reference TRBV9 and TRBJ1-6, the full variable domain is DSGVTQTPKHLITATGQRVTLRCSPRSGDLSVYWYQQSLDQGLQFLIQYYNGEERAKGNILERFSAQQFPDLHSELNLSSLELGDSALYFCASSLRDTDSPLHFGNGTRLTVT.

V is TRBV4-2 and J is TRBJ2-2; D possibly corresponds to TRBD2 (6 bases). The germline V and J ends were trimmed by 4 bases and 4 bases, with 16 bases remaining between them. The CDR3 runs to 16 residues. CDR1 and CDR2 (germline): LGHNA, YNFKEQ. The CDR3, as DNA: TGTGCCAGCAGCCGGAACCCCGGGAGTGCCACCGGGGAGCTGTTTTTT. It codes for CASSRNPGSATGELFF.

This sequence joins TRBV15 and TRBJ2-3; possible D gene TRBD1, 6 bases. CDR3 size: 18 residues. Germline values: CDR1 LNHNV, CDR2 YYDKDF (reference sequence). V lost 0 bases, J lost 1 base, and 17 bases lay in between. As DNA, the CDR3 is TGTGCCACCAGCAGAGATATTACTGGACAGACACGCACAGATACGCAGTATTTT. Translated: CATSRDITGQTRTDTQYF.

This clone was seen just once. The J gene is TRBJ1-3, the V gene TRBV11-3; D may be TRBD1 (5 bases). The germline V gene encodes CDR1 SGHNT and CDR2 YENEEA. V was shortened by 4 bases and J by 1 base, with 8 bases between the two germline ends. This CDR3 comprises 14 residues. CDR3 in DNA: TGTGCCAGCAGCTCGGGGGGATCTGGAAACACCATATATTTT. This gives the protein CASSSGGSGNTIYF. Together with reference TRBV11-3 and TRBJ1-3, the CDR3 gives the full variable domain: EAGVVQSPRYKIIEKKQPVAFWCNPISGHNTLYWYLQNLGQGPELLIRYENEEAVDDSQLPKDRFSAERLKGVDSTLKIQPAELGDSAVYLCASSSGGSGNTIYFGEGSWLTVV.

The chain uses TRBV27 and TRBJ2-2, with 8 bases lining up with TRBD1. CDR3 length: 17 amino acids. Germline CDR1 reads MNHEY; CDR2 reads SMNVEV (reference sequence). The trim removed 5 bases at V and 1 base at J, leaving 9 bases unmatched. CDR3 protein: CASSLLSGTGNTGELFF. The CDR3 DNA reads TGTGCCAGCAGTCTACTCTCCGGGACAGGGAACACCGGGGAGCTGTTTTTT.

The chain recombines TRBV7-3 with TRBJ2-7; TRBD2 agrees at 10 bases. With V trimmed by 2 bases and J by 8 bases, 9 bases remained unmatched. Germline V CDR1 and CDR2: SGHTA, FQGTGA. The CDR3 loop spans 15 amino acids. CDR3 residues: CASSLVGGTSDKQYF. The CDR3 DNA reads as TGTGCCAGCAGCTTAGTTGGTGGGACTAGCGACAAGCAGTACTTC.

The chain carries TRBV5-1 and TRBJ1-1; 8 bases agree with TRBD1. Per the germline V gene, CDR1 is SGHRS and CDR2 is YFSETQ. The CDR3 totals 14 residues. Trimming cost V 4 bases and J 2 bases; bases outside gene matches: 4. The CDR3, as DNA: TGCGCCAGCAGCCCGACAGGGGCTAACACTGAAGCTTTCTTT. Translating it yields CASSPTGANTEAFF.

This clone was observed a few times. V is TRBV4-1 and J is TRBJ2-2; 11 bases are shared with TRBD2. The CDR3 totals 16 residues. V gave up 8 bases and J gave up 3 bases; unmatched junction bases: 8. In germline, CDR1 is MGHRA, CDR2 YSYEKL. DNA for the CDR3: TGCGCCAGCGGTAGCGGGAGGGACCAATACACCGGGGAGCTGTTTTTT. This translates into CASGSGRDQYTGELFF.